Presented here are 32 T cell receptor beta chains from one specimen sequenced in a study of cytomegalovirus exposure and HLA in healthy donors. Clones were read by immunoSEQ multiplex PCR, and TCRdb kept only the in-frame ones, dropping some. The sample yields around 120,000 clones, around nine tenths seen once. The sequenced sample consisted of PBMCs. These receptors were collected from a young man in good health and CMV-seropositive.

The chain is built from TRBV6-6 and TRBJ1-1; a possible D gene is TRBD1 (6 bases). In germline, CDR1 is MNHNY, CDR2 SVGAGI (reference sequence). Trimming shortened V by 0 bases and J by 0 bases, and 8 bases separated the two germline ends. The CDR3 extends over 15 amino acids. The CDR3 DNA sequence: TGTGCCAGCAGTTACTCGAGACAGGTGAACACTGAAGCTTTCTTT. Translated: CASSYSRQVNTEAFF.

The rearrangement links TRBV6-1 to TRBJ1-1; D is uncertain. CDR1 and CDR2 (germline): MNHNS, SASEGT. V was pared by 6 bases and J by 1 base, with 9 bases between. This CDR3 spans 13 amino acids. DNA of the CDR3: TGTGCCAGCAGCACTCGACAGAACACTGAAGCTTTCTTT. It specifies CASSTRQNTEAFF.

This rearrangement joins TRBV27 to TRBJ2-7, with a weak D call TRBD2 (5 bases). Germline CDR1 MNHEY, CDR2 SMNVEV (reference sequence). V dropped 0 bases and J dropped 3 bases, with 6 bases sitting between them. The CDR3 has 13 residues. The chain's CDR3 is CASSLSRDYEQYF. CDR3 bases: TGTGCCAGCAGTTTATCGAGGGACTACGAGCAGTACTTC.

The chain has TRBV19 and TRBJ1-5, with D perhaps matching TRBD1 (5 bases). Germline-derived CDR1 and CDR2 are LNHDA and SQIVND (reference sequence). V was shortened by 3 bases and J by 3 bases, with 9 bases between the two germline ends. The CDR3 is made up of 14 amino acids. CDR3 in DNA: TGTGCCAGTAGTATCGGACACCTCAATCAGCCCCAGCATTTT. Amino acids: CASSIGHLNQPQHF.

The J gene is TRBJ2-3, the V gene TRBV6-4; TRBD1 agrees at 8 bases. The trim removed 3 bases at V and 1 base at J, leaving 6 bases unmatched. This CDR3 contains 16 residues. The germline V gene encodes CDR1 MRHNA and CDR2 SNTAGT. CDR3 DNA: TGTGCCAGCAGTGAACGACAGGGGTTCCGCACAGATACGCAGTATTTT. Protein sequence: CASSERQGFRTDTQYF.

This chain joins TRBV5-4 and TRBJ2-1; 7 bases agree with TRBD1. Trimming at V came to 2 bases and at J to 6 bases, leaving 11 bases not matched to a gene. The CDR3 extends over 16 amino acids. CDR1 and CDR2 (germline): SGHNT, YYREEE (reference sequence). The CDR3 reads CASSFPGTAKRNEQFF. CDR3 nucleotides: TGTGCCAGCAGCTTCCCTGGGACAGCGAAGCGCAATGAGCAGTTCTTC.

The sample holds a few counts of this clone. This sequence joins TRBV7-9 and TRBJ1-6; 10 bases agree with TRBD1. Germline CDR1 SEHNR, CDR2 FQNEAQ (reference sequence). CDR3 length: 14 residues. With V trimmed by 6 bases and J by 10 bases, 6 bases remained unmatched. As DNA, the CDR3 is TGTGCCAGCAGGGAGACAGGGGGCGAATCACCCCTCCACTTT. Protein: CASRETGGESPLHF.

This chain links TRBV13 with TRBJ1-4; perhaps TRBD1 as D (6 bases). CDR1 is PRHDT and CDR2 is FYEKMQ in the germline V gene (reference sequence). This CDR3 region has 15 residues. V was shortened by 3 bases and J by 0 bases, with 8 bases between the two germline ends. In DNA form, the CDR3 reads TGTGCCAGCAGCTTGGGGGCCCCAACTAATGAAAAACTGTTTTTT. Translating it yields CASSLGAPTNEKLFF.

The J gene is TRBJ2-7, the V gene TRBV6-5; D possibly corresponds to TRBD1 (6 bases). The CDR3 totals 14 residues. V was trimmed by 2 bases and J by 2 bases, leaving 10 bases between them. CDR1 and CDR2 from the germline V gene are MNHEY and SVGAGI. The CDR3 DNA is TGTGCCAGCAGTTACCTACAGGGACCCTACGAGCAGTACTTC. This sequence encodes CASSYLQGPYEQYF.

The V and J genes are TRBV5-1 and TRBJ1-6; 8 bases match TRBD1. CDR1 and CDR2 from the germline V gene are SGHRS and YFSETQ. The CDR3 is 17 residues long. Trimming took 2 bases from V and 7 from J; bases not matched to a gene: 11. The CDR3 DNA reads TGCGCCAGCAGCTTACTTTCCGGACAGGGCCTAAATTCACCCCTCCACTTT. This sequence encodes CASSLLSGQGLNSPLHF. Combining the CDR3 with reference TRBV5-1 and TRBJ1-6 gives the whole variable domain KAGVTQTPRYLIKTRGQQVTLSCSPISGHRSVSWYQQTPGQGLQFLFEYFSETQRNKGNFPGRFSGRQFSNSRSEMNVSTLELGDSALYLCASSLLSGQGLNSPLHFGNGTRLTVT.

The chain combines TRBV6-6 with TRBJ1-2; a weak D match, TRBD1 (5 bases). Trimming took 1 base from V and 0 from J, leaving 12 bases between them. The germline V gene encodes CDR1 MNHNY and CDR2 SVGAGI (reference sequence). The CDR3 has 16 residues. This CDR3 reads CASSYLGDLANYGYTF. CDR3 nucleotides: TGTGCCAGCAGTTACTTGGGGGACTTAGCTAACTATGGCTACACCTTC.

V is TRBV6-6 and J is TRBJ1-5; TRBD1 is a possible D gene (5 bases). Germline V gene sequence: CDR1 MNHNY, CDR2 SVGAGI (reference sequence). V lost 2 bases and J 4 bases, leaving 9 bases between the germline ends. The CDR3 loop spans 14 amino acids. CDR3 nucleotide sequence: TGTGCCAGCAGTTACCTGGGGGGGAATCAGCCCCAGCATTTT. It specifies CASSYLGGNQPQHF.

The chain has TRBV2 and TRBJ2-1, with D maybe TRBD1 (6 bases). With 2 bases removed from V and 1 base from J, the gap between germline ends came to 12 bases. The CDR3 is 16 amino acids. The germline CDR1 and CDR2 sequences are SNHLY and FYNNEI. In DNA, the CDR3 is TGTGCCAGCAGTGAACTGGGGGCCGGGTCCTACAATGAGCAGTTCTTC. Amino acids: CASSELGAGSYNEQFF. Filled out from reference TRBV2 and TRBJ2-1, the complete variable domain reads EPEVTQTPSHQVTQMGQEVILRCVPISNHLYFYWYRQILGQKVEFLVSFYNNEISEKSEIFDDQFSVERPDGSNFTLKIRSTKLEDSAMYFCASSELGAGSYNEQFFGPGTRLTVL.

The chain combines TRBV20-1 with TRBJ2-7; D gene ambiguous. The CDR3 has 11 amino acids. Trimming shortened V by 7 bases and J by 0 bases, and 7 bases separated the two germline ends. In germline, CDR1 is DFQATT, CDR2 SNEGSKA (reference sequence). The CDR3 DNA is TGCAGTGTAGAAGACTCCTACGAGCAGTACTTC. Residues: CSVEDSYEQYF.

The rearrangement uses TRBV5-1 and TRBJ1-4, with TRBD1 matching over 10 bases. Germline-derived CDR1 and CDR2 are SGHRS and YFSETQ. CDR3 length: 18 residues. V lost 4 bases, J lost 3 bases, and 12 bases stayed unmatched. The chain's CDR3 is CASSVNPGQGWPNEKLFF. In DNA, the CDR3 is TGCGCCAGCAGCGTTAATCCGGGACAGGGGTGGCCTAATGAAAAACTGTTTTTT.

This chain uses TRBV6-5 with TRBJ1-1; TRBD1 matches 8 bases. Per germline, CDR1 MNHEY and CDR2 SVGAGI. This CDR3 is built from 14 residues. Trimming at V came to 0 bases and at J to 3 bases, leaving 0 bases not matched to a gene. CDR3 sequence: CASSYSQGDTEAFF. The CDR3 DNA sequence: TGTGCCAGCAGTTACTCACAGGGGGACACTGAAGCTTTCTTT.

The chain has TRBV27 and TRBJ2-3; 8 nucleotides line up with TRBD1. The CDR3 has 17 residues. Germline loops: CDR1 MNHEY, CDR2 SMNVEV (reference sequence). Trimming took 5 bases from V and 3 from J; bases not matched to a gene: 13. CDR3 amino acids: CASSPLGTGPGTDTQYF. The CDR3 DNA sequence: TGTGCCAGCAGTCCACTCGGGACAGGTCCCGGGACAGATACGCAGTATTTT.

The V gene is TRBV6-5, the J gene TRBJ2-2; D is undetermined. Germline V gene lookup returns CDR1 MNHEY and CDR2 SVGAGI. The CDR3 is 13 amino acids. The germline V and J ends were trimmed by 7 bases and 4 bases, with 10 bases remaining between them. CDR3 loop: CASTLGPTGELFF. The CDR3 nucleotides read TGTGCCAGCACCCTAGGTCCCACCGGGGAGCTGTTTTTT.

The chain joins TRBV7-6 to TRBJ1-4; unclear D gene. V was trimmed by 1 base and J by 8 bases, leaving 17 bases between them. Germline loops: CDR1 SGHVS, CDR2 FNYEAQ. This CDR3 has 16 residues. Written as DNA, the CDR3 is TGTGCCAGCAGCTTAGGAACACGTAGCAGTGGCGAAAAACTGTTTTTT. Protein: CASSLGTRSSGEKLFF.

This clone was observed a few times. This CDR3 is CAIRGDRAVDGNTIYF. Here the CDR3 DNA reads TGTGCCATCAGGGGGGACAGGGCCGTTGATGGAAACACCATATATTTT. V and J are TRBV10-3 and TRBJ1-3; TRBD1 aligns across 9 bases. The V gene end was trimmed by 6 bases and the J gene end by 3 bases; junction bases not matched to a gene: 9. The CDR3 contains 16 residues. CDR1 and CDR2 from the germline V gene are ENHRY and SYGVKD.

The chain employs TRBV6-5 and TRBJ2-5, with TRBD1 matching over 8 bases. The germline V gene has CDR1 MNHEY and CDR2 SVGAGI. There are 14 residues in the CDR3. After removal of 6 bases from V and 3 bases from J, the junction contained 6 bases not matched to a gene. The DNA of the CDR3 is TGTGCCAGCAGGACCAGGACAGGGAAAGAGACCCAGTACTTC. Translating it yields CASRTRTGKETQYF.

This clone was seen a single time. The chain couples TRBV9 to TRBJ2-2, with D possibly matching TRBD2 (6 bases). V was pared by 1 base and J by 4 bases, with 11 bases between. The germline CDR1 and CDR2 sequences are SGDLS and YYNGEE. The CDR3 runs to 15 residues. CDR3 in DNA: TGTGCCAGCAGCGTAAGGGGAGGACTCACCGGGGAGCTGTTTTTT. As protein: CASSVRGGLTGELFF. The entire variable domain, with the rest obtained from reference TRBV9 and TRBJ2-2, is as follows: DSGVTQTPKHLITATGQRVTLRCSPRSGDLSVYWYQQSLDQGLQFLIQYYNGEERAKGNILERFSAQQFPDLHSELNLSSLELGDSALYFCASSVRGGLTGELFFGEGSRLTVL.

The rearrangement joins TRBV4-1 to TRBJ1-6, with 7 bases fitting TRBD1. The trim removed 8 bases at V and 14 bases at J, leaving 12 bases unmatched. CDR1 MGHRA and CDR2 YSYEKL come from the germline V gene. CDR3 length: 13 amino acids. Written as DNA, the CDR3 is TGCGCCAGCTCCCCAGGGGGATTGGTGGCCCTCCACTTT. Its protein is CASSPGGLVALHF.

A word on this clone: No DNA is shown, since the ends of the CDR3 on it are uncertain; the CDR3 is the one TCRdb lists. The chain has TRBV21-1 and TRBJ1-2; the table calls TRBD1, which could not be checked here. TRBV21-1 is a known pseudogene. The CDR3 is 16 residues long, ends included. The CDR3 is CASSLLWARGTNGYTF.

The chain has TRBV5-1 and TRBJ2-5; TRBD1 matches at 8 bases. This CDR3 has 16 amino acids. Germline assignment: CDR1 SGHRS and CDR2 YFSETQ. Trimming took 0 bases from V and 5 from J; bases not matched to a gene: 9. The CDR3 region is CASSLANPGGSETQYF. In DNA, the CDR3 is TGCGCCAGCAGCTTGGCCAACCCAGGGGGCAGTGAGACCCAGTACTTC. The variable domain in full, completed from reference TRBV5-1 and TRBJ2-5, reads KAGVTQTPRYLIKTRGQQVTLSCSPISGHRSVSWYQQTPGQGLQFLFEYFSETQRNKGNFPGRFSGRQFSNSRSEMNVSTLELGDSALYLCASSLANPGGSETQYFGPGTRLLVL.

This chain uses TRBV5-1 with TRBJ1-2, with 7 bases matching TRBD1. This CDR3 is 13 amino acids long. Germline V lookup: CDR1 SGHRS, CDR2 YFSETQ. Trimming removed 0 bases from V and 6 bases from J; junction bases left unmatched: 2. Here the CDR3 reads CASSLAGGNGYTF. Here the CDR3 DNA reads TGCGCCAGCAGCTTGGCAGGGGGTAATGGCTACACCTTC.

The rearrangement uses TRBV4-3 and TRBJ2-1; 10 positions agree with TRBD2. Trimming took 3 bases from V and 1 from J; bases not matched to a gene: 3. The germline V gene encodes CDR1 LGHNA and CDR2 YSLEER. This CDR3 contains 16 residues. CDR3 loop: CASSQETSGSYNEQFF. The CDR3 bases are TGCGCCAGCAGCCAGGAGACTAGCGGGTCCTACAATGAGCAGTTCTTC.

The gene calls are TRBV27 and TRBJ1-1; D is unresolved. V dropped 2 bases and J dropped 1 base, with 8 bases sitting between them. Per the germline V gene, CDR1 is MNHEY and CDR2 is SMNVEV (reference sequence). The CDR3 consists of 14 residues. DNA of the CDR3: TGTGCCAGCAGTTTAGGAGCGACGAACACTGAAGCTTTCTTT. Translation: CASSLGATNTEAFF.

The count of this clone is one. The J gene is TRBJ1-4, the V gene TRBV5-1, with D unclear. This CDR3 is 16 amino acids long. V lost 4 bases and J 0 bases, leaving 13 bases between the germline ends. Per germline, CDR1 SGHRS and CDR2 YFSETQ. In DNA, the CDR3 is TGCGCCAGCAGCCCTAGGACTGATGCAACTAATGAAAAACTGTTTTTT. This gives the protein CASSPRTDATNEKLFF.

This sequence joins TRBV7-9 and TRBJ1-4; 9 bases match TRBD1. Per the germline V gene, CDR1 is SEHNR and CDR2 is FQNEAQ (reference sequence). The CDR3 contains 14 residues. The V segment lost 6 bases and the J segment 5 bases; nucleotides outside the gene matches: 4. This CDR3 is CASRAGTGNEKLFF. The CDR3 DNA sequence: TGTGCCAGCAGAGCCGGGACAGGGAATGAAAAACTGTTTTTT.

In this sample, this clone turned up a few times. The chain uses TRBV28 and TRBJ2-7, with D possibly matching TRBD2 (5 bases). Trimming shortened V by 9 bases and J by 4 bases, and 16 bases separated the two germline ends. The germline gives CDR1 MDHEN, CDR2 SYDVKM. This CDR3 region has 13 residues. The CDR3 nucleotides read TGTGCCAGTTCGTACGGCGGGCCTTACGAGCAGTACTTC. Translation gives CASSYGGPYEQYF.

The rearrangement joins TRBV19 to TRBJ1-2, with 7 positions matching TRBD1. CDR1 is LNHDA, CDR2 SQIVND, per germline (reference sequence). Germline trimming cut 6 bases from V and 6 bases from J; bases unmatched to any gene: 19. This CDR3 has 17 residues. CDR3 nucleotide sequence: TGTGCCAGTAGCGTTGCCTCGGGACAGTTTCCCATCAATGGCTACACCTTC. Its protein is CASSVASGQFPINGYTF.